This T cell receptor (beta chain) was sequenced in a study of identical twins. It was template switching that added a universal primer site, and there were unique molecular identifiers on the cDNA. TCRdb re-called the 5' RACE reads through MiXCR, storing one row per CDR3 protein. The sample lists about 500,000 distinct CDR3 sequences; roughly an eighth were seen once. The CDR3 loop spans 14 amino acids. V lost 8 bases and J lost 5, with 17 bases in between. Per germline, CDR1 MGHDK and CDR2 SYGVNS. This clonotype was detected a few times. These records were also assigned to another study, of yellow fever vaccine responses in identical twins. In that study: Each twin's T cell response to the vaccine was reported to look partly convergent and partly personalized.

The V and J genes are TRBV25-1 and TRBJ2-3, with D possibly matching TRBD1 (7 bases). The sequence came from a woman aged 18-29 years in good health. Sequenced input: CD4+ T cells sorted from blood. The CDR3: CASSRRGREDTQYF. For the CDR3, the DNA is TGTGCCAGCTCAAGGAGGGGGCGCGAAGATACGCAGTATTTT. The full variable domain, in which reference TRBV25-1 and TRBJ2-3 provide the parts outside the CDR3, is EADIYQTPRYLVIGTGKKITLECSQTMGHDKMYWYQQDPGMELHLIHYSYGVNSTEKGDLSSESTVSRIRTEHFPLTLESARPSHTSQYLCASSRRGREDTQYFGPGTRLTVL.